Shown below are 9 T cell receptor beta chains from a single sample sequenced in a study of cytomegalovirus exposure and HLA in healthy donors (dated by TCRdb to 2015 to 2018). The receptor library was made with the immunoSEQ multiplex PCR assay. The multiplex PCR relied on a mix of 60 forward primers for TCR Vbeta segments and 13 reverse primers for TCR Jbeta segments. Drawn from immuneACCESS, this table holds only the in-frame rearrangements with V and J called that TCRdb kept. Clones are partly lost; checked studies trace under half to an unresolved V gene and leave the rest unexplained. Within this sample are over 150,000 clones, with roughly four fifths of them counted one time only. Approximately 1.3% of the sample is taken by the ten largest. The specimen was PBMCs. All receptors come from a man between 18 and 35 years old in good health and CMV-seronegative.

Points on this clone: The sample carries other DNA sequences with the same CDR3. The chain carries TRBV9 and TRBJ1-2; D uncertain. Germline CDR1 reads SGDLS; CDR2 reads YYNGEE. This CDR3 region has 12 residues. V gave up 4 bases and J gave up 5 bases, with 9 bases separating them. This chain's CDR3 is CASSPPGYGYTF. The CDR3 nucleotides are TGTGCCAGCAGCCCCCCGGGGTATGGCTACACCTTC.

This clone was detected only a few times. This rearrangement joins TRBV7-2 to TRBJ2-3, with D unresolved. The CDR3 is 12 amino acids. CDR1 is SGHTA and CDR2 is FQGNSA in the germline V gene. V was pared by 6 bases and J by 4 bases, with 8 bases between. CDR3 amino acids: CASSQISDTQYF. The CDR3 nucleotides are TGTGCCAGCAGTCAGATTTCAGATACGCAGTATTTT.

Here the CDR3 reads CASSDGGGETQYF. For the CDR3, the DNA is TGTGCCAGTAGTGACGGGGGAGGAGAGACCCAGTACTTC. J is TRBJ2-5 and V is TRBV19, with D possibly TRBD2 on 6 matching bases. From germline, CDR1 is LNHDA and CDR2 SQIVND (reference sequence). The germline V and J ends were trimmed by 5 bases and 4 bases, with 11 bases remaining between them. The CDR3 sequence is 13 residues long.

The rearrangement uses TRBV6-5 and TRBJ2-5; 10 positions agree with TRBD1. V gave up 0 bases and J gave up 4 bases; unmatched junction bases: 2. Looked up from germline, CDR1 is MNHEY and CDR2 is SVGAGI. The CDR3 extends over 15 amino acids. The CDR3 bases are TGTGCCAGCAGTTACTCGGGACAGGGGCGAGAGACCCAGTACTTC. Its translation: CASSYSGQGRETQYF.

The V and J genes are TRBV29-1 and TRBJ2-7; maybe TRBD1 (5 bases). The CDR3 is 13 residues long. CDR1 and CDR2 (germline): SQVTM, ANQGSEA. Trimming stripped 8 bases from V and 7 bases from J, with 21 bases between. As DNA, the CDR3 is TGCAGCACACTCATGGACACCTTTGGAGAGCAGTACTTC. Translation gives CSTLMDTFGEQYF.

The chain recombines TRBV7-2 with TRBJ1-4, with D unresolved. The CDR3 spans 16 residues. Germline CDR1 and CDR2: SGHTA and FQGNSA. With 4 bases removed from V and 10 bases from J, the gap between germline ends came to 22 bases. The CDR3 is CASSSQPGLSVGKLFF. The DNA of the CDR3 is TGTGCCAGCAGCTCGCAGCCGGGTCTCTCGGTGGGAAAACTGTTTTTT.

The chain carries TRBV6-4 and TRBJ2-7; weak D call: TRBD2 (6 bases). Germline V gives CDR1 MRHNA, CDR2 SNTAGT. V dropped 2 bases and J dropped 0 bases, with 11 bases sitting between them. The CDR3 is 15 amino acids. The CDR3 sequence is CASSDVAVISYEQYF. The CDR3 bases are TGTGCCAGCAGTGACGTAGCGGTAATCTCCTACGAGCAGTACTTC.

The chain couples TRBV9 to TRBJ2-1; a weak D match, TRBD1 (6 bases). Germline loops: CDR1 SGDLS, CDR2 YYNGEE. The CDR3 covers 14 residues. V was shortened by 2 bases and J by 5 bases, with 11 bases between the two germline ends. The CDR3 DNA is TGTGCCAGCAGCGTCTACAGGGCCAACAATGAGCAGTTCTTC. This translates into CASSVYRANNEQFF.

The chain carries TRBV19 and TRBJ1-4, with no clear D. V gave up 7 bases and J gave up 3 bases, with 9 bases separating them. Germline CDR1 reads LNHDA; CDR2 reads SQIVND (reference sequence). The CDR3 totals 13 residues. The CDR3 loop is CASKVAANEKLFF. The CDR3 DNA follows: TGTGCCAGTAAAGTAGCGGCTAATGAAAAACTGTTTTTT.